This section outlines one T cell receptor (beta chain) sequence together with its context. Its antigen remains unknown. These data originate in a study of shared clonotypes between healthy human individuals. Across the whole study: Each donor's CD8 memory used one plate, CD8 naive two, each CD4 subset three. Study results and limitations: For naive CD4 cells, roughly 5% of clonotypes were shared across several donors.

At the deep level, the assay was run. Generated by immunoSEQ multiplex PCR, the TCRdb table keeps only in-frame clones and is missing some. The sample includes about 2,500,000 clones, about 92% of them seen just once. The sample consisted of naive CD4+ T cells sorted from blood. Subset described: CD45RA+ positively selected. The receptor was isolated from a man between 18 and 29 years old in good health.

CDR3 bases: TGTGCCAGCAGTTTTCAACAGAATAATCAGCCCCAGCATTTT. Amino acid sequence: CASSFQQNNQPQHF. This chain joins TRBV27 and TRBJ1-5; no firm D call. The CDR3 loop spans 14 amino acids. Germline CDR1 reads MNHEY; CDR2 reads SMNVEV (reference sequence). Trimming cost V 3 bases and J 4 bases, with 10 bases left between them.